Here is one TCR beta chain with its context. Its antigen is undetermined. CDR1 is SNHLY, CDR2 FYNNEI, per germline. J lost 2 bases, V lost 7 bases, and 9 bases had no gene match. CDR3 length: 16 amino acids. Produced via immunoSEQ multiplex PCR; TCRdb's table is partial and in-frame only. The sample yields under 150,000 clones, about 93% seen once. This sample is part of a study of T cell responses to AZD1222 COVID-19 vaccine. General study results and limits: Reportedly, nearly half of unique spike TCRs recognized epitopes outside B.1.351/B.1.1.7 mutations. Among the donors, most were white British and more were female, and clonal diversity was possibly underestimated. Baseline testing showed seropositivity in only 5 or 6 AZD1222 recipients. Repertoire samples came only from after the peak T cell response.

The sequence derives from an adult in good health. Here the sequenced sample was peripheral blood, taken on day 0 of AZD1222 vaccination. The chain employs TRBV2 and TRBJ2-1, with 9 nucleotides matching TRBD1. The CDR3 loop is CASTQRRQGAYNEQFF. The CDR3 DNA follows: TGTGCCAGCACCCAAAGGAGACAGGGGGCCTACAATGAGCAGTTCTTC.